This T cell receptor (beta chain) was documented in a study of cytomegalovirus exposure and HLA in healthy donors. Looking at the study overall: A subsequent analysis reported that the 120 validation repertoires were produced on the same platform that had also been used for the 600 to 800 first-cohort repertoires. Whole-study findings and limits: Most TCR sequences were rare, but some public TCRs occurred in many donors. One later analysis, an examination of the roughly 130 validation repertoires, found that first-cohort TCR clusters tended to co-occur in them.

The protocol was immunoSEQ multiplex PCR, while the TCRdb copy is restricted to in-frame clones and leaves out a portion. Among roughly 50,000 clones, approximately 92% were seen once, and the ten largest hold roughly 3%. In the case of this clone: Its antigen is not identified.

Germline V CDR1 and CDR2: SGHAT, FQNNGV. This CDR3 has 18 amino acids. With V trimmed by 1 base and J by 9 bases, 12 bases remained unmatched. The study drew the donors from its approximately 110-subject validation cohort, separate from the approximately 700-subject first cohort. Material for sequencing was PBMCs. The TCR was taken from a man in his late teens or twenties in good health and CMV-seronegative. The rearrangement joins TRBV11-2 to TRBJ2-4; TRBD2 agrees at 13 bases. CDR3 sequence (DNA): TGTGCCAGCAGCTTAGTCCTGGGACTAGCGGGGCCAAGTGGCATTCAGTACTTC. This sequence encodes CASSLVLGLAGPSGIQYF.